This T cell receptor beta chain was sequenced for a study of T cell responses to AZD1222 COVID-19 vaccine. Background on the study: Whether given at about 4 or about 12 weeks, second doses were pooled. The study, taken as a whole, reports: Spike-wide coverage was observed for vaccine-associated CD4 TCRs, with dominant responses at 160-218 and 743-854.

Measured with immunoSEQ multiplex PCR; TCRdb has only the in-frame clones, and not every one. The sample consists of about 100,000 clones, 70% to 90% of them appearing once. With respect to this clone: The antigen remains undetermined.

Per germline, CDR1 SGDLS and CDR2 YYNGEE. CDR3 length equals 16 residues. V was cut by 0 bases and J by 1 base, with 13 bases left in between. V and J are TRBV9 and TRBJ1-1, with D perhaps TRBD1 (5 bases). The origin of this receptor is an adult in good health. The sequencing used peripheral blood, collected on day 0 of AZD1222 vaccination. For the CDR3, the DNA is TGTGCCAGCAGCGTAGATCATTCAGGGACGAACACTGAAGCTTTCTTT. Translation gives CASSVDHSGTNTEAFF.